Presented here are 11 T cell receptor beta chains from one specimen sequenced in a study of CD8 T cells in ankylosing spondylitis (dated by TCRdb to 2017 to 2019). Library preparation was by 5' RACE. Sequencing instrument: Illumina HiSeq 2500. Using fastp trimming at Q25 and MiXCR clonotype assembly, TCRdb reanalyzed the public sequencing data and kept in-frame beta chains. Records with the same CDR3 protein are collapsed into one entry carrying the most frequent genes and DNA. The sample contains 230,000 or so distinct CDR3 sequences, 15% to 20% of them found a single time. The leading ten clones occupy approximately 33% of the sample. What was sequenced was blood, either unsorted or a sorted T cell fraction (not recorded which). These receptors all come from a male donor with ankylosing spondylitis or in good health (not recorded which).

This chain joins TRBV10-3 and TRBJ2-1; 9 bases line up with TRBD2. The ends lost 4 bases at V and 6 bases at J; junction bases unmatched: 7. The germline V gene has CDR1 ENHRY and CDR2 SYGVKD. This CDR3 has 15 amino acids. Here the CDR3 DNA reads TGTGCCATCAGTGGTCTAGCGGGAAATGTCAATGAGCAGTTCTTC. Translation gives CAISGLAGNVNEQFF.

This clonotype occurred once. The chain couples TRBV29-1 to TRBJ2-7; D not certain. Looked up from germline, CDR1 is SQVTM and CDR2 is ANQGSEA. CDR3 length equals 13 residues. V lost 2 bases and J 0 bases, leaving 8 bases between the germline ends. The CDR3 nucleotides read TGCAGCGTTGAACTGGACGACTCCTACGAGCAGTACTTC. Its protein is CSVELDDSYEQYF.

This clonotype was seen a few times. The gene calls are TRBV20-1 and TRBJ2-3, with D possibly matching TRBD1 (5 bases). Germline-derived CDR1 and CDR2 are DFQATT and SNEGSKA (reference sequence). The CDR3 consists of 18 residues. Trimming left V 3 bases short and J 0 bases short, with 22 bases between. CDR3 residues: CSARVKGFTLGSTDTQYF. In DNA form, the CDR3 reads TGCAGTGCTAGGGTAAAGGGGTTTACGCTTGGCAGCACAGATACGCAGTATTTT.

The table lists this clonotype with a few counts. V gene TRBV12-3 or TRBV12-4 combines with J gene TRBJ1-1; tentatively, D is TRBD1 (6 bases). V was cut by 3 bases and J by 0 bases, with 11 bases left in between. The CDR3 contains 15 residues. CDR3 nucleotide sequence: TGTGCCAGCAGTTTTAGGGGGTTCATGAACACTGAAGCTTTCTTT. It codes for CASSFRGFMNTEAFF.

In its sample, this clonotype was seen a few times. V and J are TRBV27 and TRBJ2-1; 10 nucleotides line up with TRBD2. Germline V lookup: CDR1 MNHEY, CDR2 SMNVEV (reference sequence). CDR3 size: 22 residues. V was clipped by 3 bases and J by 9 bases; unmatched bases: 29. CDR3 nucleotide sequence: TGTGCCAGCAGTTTTCGCCCCCTGGGGCTAGCGGGAGAGGTCCGCGTGTCCATTGAGCAGTTCTTC. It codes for CASSFRPLGLAGEVRVSIEQFF.

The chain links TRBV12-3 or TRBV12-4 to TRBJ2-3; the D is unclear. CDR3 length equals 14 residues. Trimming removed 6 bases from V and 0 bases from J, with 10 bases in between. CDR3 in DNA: TGTGCCAGCAGCCCACCCACCAGCACAGATACGCAGTATTTT. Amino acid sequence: CASSPPTSTDTQYF.

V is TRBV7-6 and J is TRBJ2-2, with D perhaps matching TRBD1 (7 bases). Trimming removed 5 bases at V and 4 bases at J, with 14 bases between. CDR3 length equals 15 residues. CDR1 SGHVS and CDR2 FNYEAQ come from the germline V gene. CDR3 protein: CASSPQGGSTGELFF. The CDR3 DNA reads TGTGCCAGCAGCCCCCAGGGGGGAAGCACCGGGGAGCTGTTTTTT.

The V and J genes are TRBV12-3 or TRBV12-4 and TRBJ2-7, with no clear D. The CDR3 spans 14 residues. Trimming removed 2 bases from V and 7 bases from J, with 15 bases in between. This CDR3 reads CASSLSHFLGEQYF. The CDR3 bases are TGTGCCAGCAGTTTATCACATTTCCTGGGGGAGCAGTACTTC.

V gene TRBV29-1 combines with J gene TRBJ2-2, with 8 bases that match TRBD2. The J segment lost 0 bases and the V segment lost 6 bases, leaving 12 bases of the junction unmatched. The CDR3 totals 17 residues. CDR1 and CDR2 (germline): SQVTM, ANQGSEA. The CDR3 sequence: CSVGGRTSSANTGELFF. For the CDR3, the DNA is TGCAGCGTCGGGGGGAGGACTAGCTCCGCGAACACCGGGGAGCTGTTTTTT.

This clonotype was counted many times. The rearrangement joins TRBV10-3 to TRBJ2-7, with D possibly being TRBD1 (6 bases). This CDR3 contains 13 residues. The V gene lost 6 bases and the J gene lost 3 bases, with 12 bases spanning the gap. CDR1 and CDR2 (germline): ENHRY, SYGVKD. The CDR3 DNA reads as TGTGCCATCAGGATACAGGACAGCTACGAGCAGTACTTC. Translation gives CAIRIQDSYEQYF.

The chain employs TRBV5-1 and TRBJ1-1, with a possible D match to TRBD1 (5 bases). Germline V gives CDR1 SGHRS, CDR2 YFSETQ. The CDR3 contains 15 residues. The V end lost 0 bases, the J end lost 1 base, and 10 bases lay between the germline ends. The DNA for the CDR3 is TGCGCCAGCAGCTTGGTTTGGCAGGGGAACACTGAAGCTTTCTTT. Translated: CASSLVWQGNTEAFF.